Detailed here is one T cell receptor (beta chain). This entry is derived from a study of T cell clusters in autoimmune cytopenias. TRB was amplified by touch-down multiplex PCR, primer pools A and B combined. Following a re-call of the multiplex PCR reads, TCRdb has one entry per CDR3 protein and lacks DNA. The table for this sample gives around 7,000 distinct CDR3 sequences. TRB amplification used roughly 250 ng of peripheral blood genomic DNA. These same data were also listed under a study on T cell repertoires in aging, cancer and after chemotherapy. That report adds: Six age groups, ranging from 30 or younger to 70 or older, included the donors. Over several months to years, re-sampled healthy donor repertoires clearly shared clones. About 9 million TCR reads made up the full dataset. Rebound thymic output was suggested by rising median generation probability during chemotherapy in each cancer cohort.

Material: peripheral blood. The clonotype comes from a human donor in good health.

The CDR3 here is CASSLPTRTGELFF. The chain couples TRBV5-4 to TRBJ2-2. CDR1 SGHNT and CDR2 YYREEE come from the germline V gene (reference sequence). CDR3 size: 14 residues.